The present TCR beta chain was sequenced within a study of metastatic and nonmetastatic thyroid tumors. Study-wide background: Repertoires from blood and tumor or nodule tissue of malignant and benign thyroid patients were compared. Points from the study as a whole: Patients with malignant thyroid tumors reportedly had significantly higher TCR beta diversity than those with benign nodules, in blood and tumor.

V shed 6 bases, J shed 1 base, and the junction held 11 bases outside the gene matches. The germline gives CDR1 SGHRS, CDR2 YFSETQ. CDR3 length equals 17 residues. TCRdb reanalyzed the PCR reads with MiXCR. The sample includes around 18,000 clones, around 30% of them seen just once. This clone was observed a single time. Its antigen is unidentified. No treatment of any kind had been given to any patient before thyroid surgery. The chain combines TRBV5-1 with TRBJ2-5; the match to TRBD2 covers 11 bases. Sequences were obtained from tumor tissue. This receptor was taken from a female donor with papillary thyroid cancer or a benign thyroid nodule (not recorded which). Some clones in this sample may be carry-over from other donors' samples. The CDR3 spells CASTSTSGANLQETQYF. The CDR3 DNA reads as TGCGCCAGCACCTCGACTAGCGGGGCCAACCTCCAAGAGACCCAGTACTTC. The full variable domain, completed using reference TRBV5-1 and TRBJ2-5, is KAGVTQTPRYLIKTRGQQVTLSCSPISGHRSVSWYQQTPGQGLQFLFEYFSETQRNKGNFPGRFSGRQFSNSRSEMNVSTLELGDSALYLCASTSTSGANLQETQYFGPGTRLLVL.